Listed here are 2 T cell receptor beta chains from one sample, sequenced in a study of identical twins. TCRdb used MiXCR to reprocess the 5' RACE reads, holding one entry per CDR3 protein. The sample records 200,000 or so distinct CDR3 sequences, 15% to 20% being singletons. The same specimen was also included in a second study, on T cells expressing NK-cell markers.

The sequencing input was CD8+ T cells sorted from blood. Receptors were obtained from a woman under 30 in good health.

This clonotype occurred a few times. The CDR3 DNA reads TGCAGCGCCCGACACGGCAATGAGCAGTTCTTC. Its protein is CSARHGNEQFF. This chain links TRBV29-1 with TRBJ2-1; D is ambiguous. Trimming shortened V by 7 bases and J by 6 bases, and 10 bases separated the two germline ends. This CDR3 is 11 amino acids long. Germline V CDR1 and CDR2: SQVTM, ANQGSEA.

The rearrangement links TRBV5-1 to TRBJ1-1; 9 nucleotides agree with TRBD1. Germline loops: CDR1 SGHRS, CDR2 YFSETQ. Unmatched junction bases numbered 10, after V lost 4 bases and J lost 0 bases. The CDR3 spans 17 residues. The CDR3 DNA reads TGCGCCAGCAGCCGGGGACCGGACAGGGGATTGAACACTGAAGCTTTCTTT. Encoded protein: CASSRGPDRGLNTEAFF.